This T cell receptor beta chain is from a study of siplizumab effects on memory and regulatory T cells. Study results and limitations: The naive T cell population seemed more diverse than memory cells and seemed a major contributor to the alloresponse. Siplizumab conditions gave an average of about 70% Treg-derived mappable alloreactive CD4+ clones, versus around 27% for controls.

Repertoires were generated with immunoSEQ multiplex PCR, while TCRdb's copy carries only in-frame clones and drops some. This sample has fewer than 100,000 clones; approximately 93% occur once, and the top ten carry around 0.3%. CDR3 length: 14 residues. CDR1 is SGHAT and CDR2 is FQNNGV in the germline V gene. With 6 bases clipped from V and 4 bases from J, the junction kept 6 bases outside the gene matches. Turning to this clone: Its antigen is undetermined.

This chain uses TRBV11-2 with TRBJ2-3; 8 bases align to TRBD1. The sequencing input was non-Treg CD4+ T cells sorted from blood. The receptor comes from a human donor in good health. The CDR3 DNA sequence: TGTGCCAGCAGTTTTGACAGGGGCGCAGATACGCAGTATTTT. This codes for CASSFDRGADTQYF.